The 10 T cell receptor beta chains presented below share a single source sample, sequenced in a study of CD8 T cells in Susac syndrome. Random hexamers primed reverse transcription of about 0.5 to 1 ug RNA. Using its own MiXCR run on the immunoSEQ multiplex PCR reads, TCRdb lists one record per CDR3 protein. The table lists over 100,000 distinct CDR3 sequences, about 93% of them singletons. The source material was CD8+ T cells from PBMCs. These receptors were collected from a human donor with Susac syndrome.

The chain joins TRBV6-6 to TRBJ2-4; D is undetermined. This CDR3 comprises 13 residues. Between the trimmed V and J ends, which lost 0 bases and 14 bases, there was a span of 14 bases. Looked up from germline, CDR1 is MNHNY and CDR2 is SVGAGI (reference sequence). The CDR3 loop reads CASSYSPTPNEYF. Here the CDR3 DNA reads TGTGCCAGCAGTTACTCGCCTACCCCAAATGAGTACTTC.

The V gene is TRBV29-1, the J gene TRBJ2-1; D gene uncertain. The germline CDR1 and CDR2 sequences are SQVTM and ANQGSEA. The CDR3 has 14 residues. V was trimmed by 1 base and J by 0 bases, leaving 7 bases between them. CDR3 amino acids: CSVEGMSSYNEQFF. In DNA form, the CDR3 reads TGCAGCGTTGAAGGCATGAGCTCCTACAATGAGCAGTTCTTC.

The gene calls are TRBV29-1 and TRBJ1-2; 8 bases are a match to TRBD1. V lost 3 bases, J lost 6 bases, and 6 bases stayed unmatched. In germline, CDR1 is SQVTM, CDR2 ANQGSEA. CDR3 length: 13 residues. In nucleotides, the CDR3 is TGCAGCGTTGAGACAGGGGACGAGAATGGCTACACCTTC. Its translation is CSVETGDENGYTF.

The J gene is TRBJ2-5, the V gene TRBV7-2; D gene uncertain. Germline CDR1 is SGHTA and CDR2 is FQGNSA. Trimming cost V 1 base and J 5 bases, with 8 bases left between them. CDR3 length: 13 amino acids. The CDR3 loop reads CASSLVYLETQYF. As DNA, the CDR3 is TGTGCCAGCAGCTTAGTCTATTTGGAGACCCAGTACTTC.

The genes are TRBV20-1 and TRBJ2-7; the match to TRBD2 covers 15 bases. The CDR3 contains 17 residues. Germline loops: CDR1 DFQATT, CDR2 SNEGSKA (reference sequence). V was pared by 1 base and J by 5 bases, with 9 bases of the junction left unmatched. In DNA form, the CDR3 reads TGCAGTGCTAGAGGACCGGGACTAGCGGGGGGTCCCCACGAGCAGTACTTC. Amino acids: CSARGPGLAGGPHEQYF.

V is TRBV5-4 and J is TRBJ2-7; possible D gene TRBD2, 6 bases. V lost 4 bases and J 6 bases, leaving 20 bases between the germline ends. This CDR3 region has 15 residues. The germline CDR1 and CDR2 sequences are SGHNT and YYREEE (reference sequence). The CDR3 is CASSHRDSLLLEQYF. CDR3 sequence (DNA): TGTGCCAGCAGCCACCGGGACTCGCTACTTCTCGAGCAGTACTTC.

J is TRBJ2-1 and V is TRBV7-2; TRBD2 aligns across 11 bases. V lost 4 bases to trimming and J lost 8 bases; unmatched junction nucleotides: 10. The CDR3 length is 16 residues. Germline assignment: CDR1 SGHTA and CDR2 FQGNSA. The CDR3 sequence: CASSSFSGGAWDEQFF. DNA of the CDR3: TGTGCCAGCAGCTCCTTTAGCGGGGGGGCGTGGGATGAGCAGTTCTTC.

The chain uses TRBV23-1 and TRBJ1-1, with D hard to call. TRBV23-1 is marked as an open reading frame, function uncertain. The V and J ends lost 4 bases and 1 base respectively, with 19 bases between them. The CDR3 is 17 amino acids. The CDR3 sequence: CASSPPAGPPKNTEAFF. Here the CDR3 DNA reads TGCGCCAGCAGTCCTCCAGCGGGCCCCCCAAAGAACACTGAAGCTTTCTTT.

This chain links TRBV6-2 or TRBV6-3 with TRBJ2-1; TRBD2 might be the D (6 bases). The CDR3 runs 14 residues. The germline V and J ends were trimmed by 10 bases and 7 bases, with 20 bases remaining between them. Germline V gene sequence: CDR1 MNHEY, CDR2 SVGEGT. Written as DNA, the CDR3 is TGTGCCACCCAGTCTCAGCGGGTGTGGAATGAGCAGTTCTTC. This codes for CATQSQRVWNEQFF.

The chain combines TRBV29-1 with TRBJ1-3, with D possibly being TRBD1 (6 bases). Germline V gene lookup returns CDR1 SQVTM and CDR2 ANQGSEA. Trimming pared 7 bases from V and 3 bases from J, leaving 16 bases between. The CDR3 consists of 14 residues. The CDR3, as DNA: TGCAGCGCCACTGACAGGTCGGGTGGAAACACCATATATTTT. Its translation: CSATDRSGGNTIYF.